Here is one T cell receptor beta chain with its context. The record originates from a study of technical replicates of blood from a handful of donors. Some clones are missing from TCRdb's copy, which holds only in-frame ones; the method was immunoSEQ multiplex PCR. The sample shows about 100,000 clones, approximately 95% of them seen only once. With V trimmed by 8 bases and J by 7 bases, 8 bases remained unmatched. The CDR3 contains 13 residues. Germline V lookup: CDR1 SNHLY, CDR2 FYNNEI. Sequencing was carried out using T cells isolated from PBMCs. V and J are TRBV2 and TRBJ2-7; the match to TRBD1 covers 10 bases. The sequence was collected from a human donor in good health. CDR3 sequence reads: CASSRDRGGEQYF. In DNA, the CDR3 is TGTGCCAGCTCGCGGGACAGGGGAGGTGAGCAGTACTTC.